The 7 T cell receptor beta chains given below trace back to one sample, sequenced in a study of shared clonotypes between healthy human individuals. Using immunoSEQ multiplex PCR, the repertoire was profiled, and TCRdb retains in-frame clones only, with some absent. This sample has roughly 2,000,000 clones, with about 93% found just once. CD45RO-negative, CCR7-selected cells formed the naive CD8 fraction, which excluded terminally differentiated effector memory CD45RA+ cells. The sequencing sample was made of naive CD8+ T cells from PBMCs. Receptor source: a man aged 18 to 29 in good health. Some clones in this sample may be carry-over from other donors' samples.

V gene TRBV4-1 combines with J gene TRBJ2-7, with D unclear. V was clipped by 1 base and J by 6 bases, with 19 bases between them. The CDR3 extends over 16 amino acids. Germline V CDR1 and CDR2: MGHRA, YSYEKL. CDR3 in DNA: TGCGCCAGCAGCCAAGTTGCCGGTGGAGAGCTGGGCGAGCAGTACTTC. Encoded protein: CASSQVAGGELGEQYF.

V gene TRBV27 combines with J gene TRBJ2-5; TRBD1 matches at 7 bases. The CDR3 sequence is 15 residues long. CDR1 is MNHEY, CDR2 SMNVEV, per germline (reference sequence). Unmatched junction bases numbered 12, after V lost 6 bases and J lost 5 bases. The CDR3 DNA sequence: TGTGCCAGCAGAAACACAGGGGTGGGCCTCGAGACCCAGTACTTC. It translates to CASRNTGVGLETQYF.

V and J are TRBV12-5 and TRBJ1-2, with 9 bases identical to TRBD1. The germline V gene has CDR1 LGHNT and CDR2 FRNRAP. V lost 5 bases and J lost 4; bases outside the gene matches: 8. CDR3 length equals 15 residues. This CDR3 reads CASGNGQGLIYGYTF. DNA of the CDR3: TGTGCTAGTGGTAACGGACAGGGGCTTATCTATGGCTACACCTTC.

The chain couples TRBV9 to TRBJ2-1; D possibly corresponds to TRBD2 (6 bases). The CDR3 spans 15 residues. V shed 0 bases and J shed 10 bases, with 17 bases lying between them. Germline lookup yields CDR1 SGDLS and CDR2 YYNGEE. CDR3 bases: TGTGCCAGCAGCGTAGGTGGAGCGGGTAGTGAAGAGCAGTTCTTC. It is translated as CASSVGGAGSEEQFF. Filled out from reference TRBV9 and TRBJ2-1, the complete variable domain reads DSGVTQTPKHLITATGQRVTLRCSPRSGDLSVYWYQQSLDQGLQFLIQYYNGEERAKGNILERFSAQQFPDLHSELNLSSLELGDSALYFCASSVGGAGSEEQFFGPGTRLTVL.

CDR3 loop: CASSTGPLRLEDTQYF. CDR3 DNA: TGCGCCAGCAGCACGGGACCCCTAAGATTGGAAGATACGCAGTATTTT. The rearrangement links TRBV5-1 to TRBJ2-3; either TRBD1 or TRBD2 may supply D (5 bases each). Per the germline V gene, CDR1 is SGHRS and CDR2 is YFSETQ. The CDR3 has 16 residues. Trimming shortened V by 4 bases and J by 5 bases, and 20 bases separated the two germline ends.

The chain uses TRBV28 and TRBJ2-7, with D possibly called TRBD1 or TRBD2 (5 bases each). The germline gives CDR1 MDHEN, CDR2 SYDVKM. Trimming left V 9 bases short and J 4 bases short, with 19 bases between. The CDR3 sequence is 14 residues long. The CDR3 DNA is TGTGCCAGTCAACCCATCCAGGGACCTTACGAGCAGTACTTC. Residues: CASQPIQGPYEQYF.

The gene calls are TRBV11-3 and TRBJ2-1, with 8 nucleotides matching TRBD2. The CDR3 extends over 14 amino acids. Germline CDR1 reads SGHNT; CDR2 reads YENEEA. V lost 2 bases to trimming and J lost 5 bases; unmatched junction nucleotides: 2. In DNA, the CDR3 is TGTGCCAGCAGCTTAACTAGCGGACACAATGAGCAGTTCTTC. Translated: CASSLTSGHNEQFF.